This T cell receptor beta chain was identified in a study of blood T cell repertoires in COVID-19. The data were produced by immunoSEQ multiplex PCR, yet TCRdb's version contains in-frame clones alone and is incomplete. The sample contains a few hundred thousand clones, about 83% of which appear only once. V trimming: 4 bases; J trimming: 7 bases; junction bases outside the gene matches: 6. The germline V gene encodes CDR1 SGDLS and CDR2 YYNGEE. This CDR3 spans 15 amino acids. Specimen: peripheral blood. The genes are TRBV9 and TRBJ2-1; 12 nucleotides agree with TRBD2. This receptor was taken from a woman aged 50 to 60 with acute or convalescent COVID-19. CDR3 residues: CASSYGTSGLNEQFF. DNA of the CDR3: TGTGCCAGCAGCTACGGGACTAGCGGGCTGAATGAGCAGTTCTTC.